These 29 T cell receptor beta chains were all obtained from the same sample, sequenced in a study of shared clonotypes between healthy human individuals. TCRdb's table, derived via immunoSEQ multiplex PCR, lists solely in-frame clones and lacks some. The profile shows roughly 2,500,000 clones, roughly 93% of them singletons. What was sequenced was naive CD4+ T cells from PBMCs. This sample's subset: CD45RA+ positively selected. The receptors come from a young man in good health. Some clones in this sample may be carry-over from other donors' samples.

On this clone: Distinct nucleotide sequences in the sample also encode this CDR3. The CDR3 reads CASSLAGISTDTQYF. The CDR3 DNA follows: TGCGCCAGCAGCTTAGCGGGGATTAGCACAGATACGCAGTATTTT. The V call is TRBV5-1, the J call TRBJ2-3, with TRBD2 matching 7 bases. Germline lookup yields CDR1 SGHRS and CDR2 YFSETQ. The trim removed 2 bases at V and 0 bases at J, leaving 3 bases unmatched. CDR3 length equals 15 residues.

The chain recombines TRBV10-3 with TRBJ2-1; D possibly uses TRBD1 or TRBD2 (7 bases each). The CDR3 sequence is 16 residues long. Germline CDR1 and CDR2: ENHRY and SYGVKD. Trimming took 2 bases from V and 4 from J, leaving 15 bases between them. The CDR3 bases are TGTGCCATCAGTGAGCAGGGGGGGGACCTGTACAATGAGCAGTTCTTC. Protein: CAISEQGGDLYNEQFF.

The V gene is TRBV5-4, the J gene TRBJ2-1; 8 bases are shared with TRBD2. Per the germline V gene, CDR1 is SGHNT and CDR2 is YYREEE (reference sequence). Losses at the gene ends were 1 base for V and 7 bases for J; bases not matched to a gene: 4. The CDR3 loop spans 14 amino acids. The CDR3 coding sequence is TGTGCCAGCAGCTTGAAAGCGGGGGCGAATGAGCAGTTCTTC. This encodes CASSLKAGANEQFF.

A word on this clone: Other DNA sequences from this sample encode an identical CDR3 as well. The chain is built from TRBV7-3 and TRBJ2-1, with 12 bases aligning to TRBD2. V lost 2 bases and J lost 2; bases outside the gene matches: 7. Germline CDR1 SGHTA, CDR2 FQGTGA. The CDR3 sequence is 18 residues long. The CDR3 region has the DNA TGTGCCAGCAGCTTATTGCCCAGGACTAGCGGGACCTACAATGAGCAGTTCTTC. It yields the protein CASSLLPRTSGTYNEQFF.

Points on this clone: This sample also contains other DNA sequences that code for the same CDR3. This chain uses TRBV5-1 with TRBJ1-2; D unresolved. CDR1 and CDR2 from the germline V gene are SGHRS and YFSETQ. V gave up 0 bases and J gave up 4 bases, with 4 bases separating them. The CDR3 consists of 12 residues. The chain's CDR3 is CASSLGPYGYTF. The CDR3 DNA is TGCGCCAGCAGCTTGGGGCCCTATGGCTACACCTTC.

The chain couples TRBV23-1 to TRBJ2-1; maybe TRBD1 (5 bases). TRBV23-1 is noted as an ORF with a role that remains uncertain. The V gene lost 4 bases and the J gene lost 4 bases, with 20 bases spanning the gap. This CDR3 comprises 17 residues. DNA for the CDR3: TGCGCCAGCAGTCCCTCCGCAGGGCACGCAAATTACAATGAGCAGTTCTTC. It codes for CASSPSAGHANYNEQFF.

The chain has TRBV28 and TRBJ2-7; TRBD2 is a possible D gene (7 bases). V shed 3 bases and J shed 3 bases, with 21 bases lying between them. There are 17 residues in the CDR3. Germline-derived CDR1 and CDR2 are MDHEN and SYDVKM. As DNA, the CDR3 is TGTGCCAGCAGTTTGGGGGGGGCAGGCTATAGACACTACGAGCAGTACTTC. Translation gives CASSLGGAGYRHYEQYF.

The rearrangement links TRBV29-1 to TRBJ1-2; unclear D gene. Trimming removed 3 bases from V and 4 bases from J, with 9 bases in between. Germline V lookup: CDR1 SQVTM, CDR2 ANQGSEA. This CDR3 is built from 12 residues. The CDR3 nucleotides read TGCAGCGTTGAGGAAGCCATCTATGGCTACACCTTC. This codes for CSVEEAIYGYTF.

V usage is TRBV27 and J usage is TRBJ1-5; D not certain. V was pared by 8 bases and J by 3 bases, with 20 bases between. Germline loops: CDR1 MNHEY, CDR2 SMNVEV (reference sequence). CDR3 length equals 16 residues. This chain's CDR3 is CASQSSGPFPNQPQHF. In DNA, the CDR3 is TGTGCCAGCCAATCCTCGGGCCCTTTTCCCAATCAGCCCCAGCATTTT.

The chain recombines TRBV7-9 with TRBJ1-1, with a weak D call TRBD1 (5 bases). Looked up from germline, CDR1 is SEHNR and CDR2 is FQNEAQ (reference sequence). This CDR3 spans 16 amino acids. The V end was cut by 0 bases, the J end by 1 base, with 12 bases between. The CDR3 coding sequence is TGTGCCAGCAGCTTAGCAAAAGGGACCCCGAACACTGAAGCTTTCTTT. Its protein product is CASSLAKGTPNTEAFF.

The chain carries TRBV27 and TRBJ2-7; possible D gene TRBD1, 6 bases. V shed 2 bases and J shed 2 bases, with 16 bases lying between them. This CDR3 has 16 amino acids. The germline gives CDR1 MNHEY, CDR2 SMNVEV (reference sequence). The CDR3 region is CASSLGPRQATYEQYF. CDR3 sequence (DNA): TGTGCCAGCAGTTTAGGGCCGAGACAGGCCACCTACGAGCAGTACTTC.

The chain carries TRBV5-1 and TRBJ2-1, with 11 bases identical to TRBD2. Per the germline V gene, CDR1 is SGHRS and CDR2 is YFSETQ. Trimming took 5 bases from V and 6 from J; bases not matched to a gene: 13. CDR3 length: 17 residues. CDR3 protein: CASSFNRLAGPSNEQFF. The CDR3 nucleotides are TGCGCCAGCAGTTTCAACAGACTAGCGGGACCAAGCAATGAGCAGTTCTTC.

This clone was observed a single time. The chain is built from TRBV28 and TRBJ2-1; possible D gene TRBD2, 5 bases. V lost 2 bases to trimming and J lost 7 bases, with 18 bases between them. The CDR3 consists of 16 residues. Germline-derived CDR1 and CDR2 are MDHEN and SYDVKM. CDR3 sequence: CASSLGSGSVRNEQFF. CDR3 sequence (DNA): TGTGCCAGCAGTTTAGGGTCCGGTAGCGTACGAAATGAGCAGTTCTTC.

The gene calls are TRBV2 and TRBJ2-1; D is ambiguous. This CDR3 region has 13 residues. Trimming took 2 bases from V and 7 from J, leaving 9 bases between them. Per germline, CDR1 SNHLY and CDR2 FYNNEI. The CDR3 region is CASSELRQNEQFF. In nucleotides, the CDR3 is TGTGCCAGCAGTGAATTACGGCAGAATGAGCAGTTCTTC. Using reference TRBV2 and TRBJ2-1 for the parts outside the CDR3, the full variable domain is EPEVTQTPSHQVTQMGQEVILRCVPISNHLYFYWYRQILGQKVEFLVSFYNNEISEKSEIFDDQFSVERPDGSNFTLKIRSTKLEDSAMYFCASSELRQNEQFFGPGTRLTVL.

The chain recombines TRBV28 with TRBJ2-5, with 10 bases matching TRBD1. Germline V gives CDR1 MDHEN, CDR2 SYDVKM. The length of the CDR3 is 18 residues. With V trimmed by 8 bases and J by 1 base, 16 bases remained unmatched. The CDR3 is CASEGALGTGELQETQYF. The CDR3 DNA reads TGTGCCAGCGAGGGGGCACTAGGGACAGGGGAACTCCAAGAGACCCAGTACTTC.

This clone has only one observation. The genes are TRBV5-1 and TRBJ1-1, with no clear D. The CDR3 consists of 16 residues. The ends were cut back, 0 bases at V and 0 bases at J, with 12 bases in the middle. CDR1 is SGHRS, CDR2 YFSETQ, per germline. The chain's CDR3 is CASSLGTALMNTEAFF. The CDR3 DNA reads TGCGCCAGCAGCTTGGGGACGGCCCTCATGAACACTGAAGCTTTCTTT.

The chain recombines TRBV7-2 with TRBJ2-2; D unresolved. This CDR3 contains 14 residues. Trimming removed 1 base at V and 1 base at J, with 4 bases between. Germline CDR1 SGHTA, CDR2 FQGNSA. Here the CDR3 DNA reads TGTGCCAGCAGCTTAGTTTTGAACACCGGGGAGCTGTTTTTT. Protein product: CASSLVLNTGELFF.

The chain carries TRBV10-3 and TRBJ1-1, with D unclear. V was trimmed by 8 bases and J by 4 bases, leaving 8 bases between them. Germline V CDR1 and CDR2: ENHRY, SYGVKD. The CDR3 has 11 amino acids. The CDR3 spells CAIRMGTEAFF. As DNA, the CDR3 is TGTGCCATCCGTATGGGCACTGAAGCTTTCTTT.

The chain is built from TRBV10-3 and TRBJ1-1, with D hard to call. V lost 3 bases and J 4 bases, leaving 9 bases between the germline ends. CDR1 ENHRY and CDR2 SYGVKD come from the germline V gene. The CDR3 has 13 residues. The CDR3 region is CAISEMAGTEAFF. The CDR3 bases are TGTGCCATCAGTGAAATGGCGGGCACTGAAGCTTTCTTT.

Here the CDR3 DNA reads TGTGCCAGCAGCTTACCGCCGGGTTATGGCTACACCTTC. Translation: CASSLPPGYGYTF. J is TRBJ1-2 and V is TRBV11-2; D is ambiguous. This CDR3 contains 13 residues. Germline CDR1 SGHAT, CDR2 FQNNGV. V dropped 2 bases and J dropped 5 bases, with 9 bases sitting between them.

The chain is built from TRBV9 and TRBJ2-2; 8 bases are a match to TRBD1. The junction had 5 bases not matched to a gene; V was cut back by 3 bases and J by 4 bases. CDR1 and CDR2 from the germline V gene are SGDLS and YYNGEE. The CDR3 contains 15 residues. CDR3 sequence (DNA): TGTGCCAGCAGCGCCCGCACAGGGGGCACCGGGGAGCTGTTTTTT. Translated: CASSARTGGTGELFF.

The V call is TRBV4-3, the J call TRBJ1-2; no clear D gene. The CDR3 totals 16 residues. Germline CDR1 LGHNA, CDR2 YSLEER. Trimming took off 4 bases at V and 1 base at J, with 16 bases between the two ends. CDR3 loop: CASSPSHGAYNYGYTF. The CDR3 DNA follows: TGCGCCAGCAGCCCTTCCCATGGTGCGTATAACTATGGCTACACCTTC.

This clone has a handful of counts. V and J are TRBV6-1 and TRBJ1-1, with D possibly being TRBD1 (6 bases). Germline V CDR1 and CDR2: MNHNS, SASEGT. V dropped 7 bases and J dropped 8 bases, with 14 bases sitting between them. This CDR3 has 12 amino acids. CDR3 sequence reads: CASIGQKKEAFF. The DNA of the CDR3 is TGTGCCAGCATCGGACAGAAAAAAGAAGCTTTCTTT.

This chain's CDR3 is CASNRPGTNYGYTF. The CDR3 DNA reads as TGCGCCAGCAACCGACCCGGGACTAACTATGGCTACACCTTC. The genes are TRBV4-1 and TRBJ1-2; D call uncertain. Germline CDR1 is MGHRA and CDR2 is YSYEKL. Trimming took 7 bases from V and 0 from J, leaving 12 bases between them. The length of the CDR3 is 14 residues.

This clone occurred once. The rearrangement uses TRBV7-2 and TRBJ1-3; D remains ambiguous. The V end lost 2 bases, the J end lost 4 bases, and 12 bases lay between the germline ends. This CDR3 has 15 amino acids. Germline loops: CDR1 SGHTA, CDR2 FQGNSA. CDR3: CASSLNRIWGNTIYF. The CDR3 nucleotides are TGTGCCAGCAGCTTAAATAGGATTTGGGGAAACACCATATATTTT.

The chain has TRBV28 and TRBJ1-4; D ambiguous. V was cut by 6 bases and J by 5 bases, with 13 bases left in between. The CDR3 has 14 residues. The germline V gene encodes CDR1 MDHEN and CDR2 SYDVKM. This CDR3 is CASSAPGKNEKLFF. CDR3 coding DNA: TGTGCCAGCAGCGCACCGGGAAAGAATGAAAAACTGTTTTTT. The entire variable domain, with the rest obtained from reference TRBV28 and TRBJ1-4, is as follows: DVKVTQSSRYLVKRTGEKVFLECVQDMDHENMFWYRQDPGLGLRLIYFSYDVKMKEKGDIPEGYSVSREKKERFSLILESASTNQTSMYLCASSAPGKNEKLFFGSGTQLSVL.

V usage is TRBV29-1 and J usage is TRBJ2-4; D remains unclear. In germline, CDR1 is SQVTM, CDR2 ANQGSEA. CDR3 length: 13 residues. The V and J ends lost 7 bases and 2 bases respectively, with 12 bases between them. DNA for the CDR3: TGCAGCGCCCACGGTGGTCCCAAAAACATTCAGTACTTC. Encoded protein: CSAHGGPKNIQYF.

In nucleotides, the CDR3 is TGTGCCACCAGCAGCGCGCTTATGAGTCGGGGAACGTACGTGGAGACCCAGTACTTC. This codes for CATSSALMSRGTYVETQYF. The chain recombines TRBV15 with TRBJ2-5, with a tentative D call TRBD2 (5 bases). Germline V lookup: CDR1 LNHNV, CDR2 YYDKDF (reference sequence). Deletions cut 3 bases from V and 5 bases from J, with 28 bases between. The CDR3 contains 19 residues.

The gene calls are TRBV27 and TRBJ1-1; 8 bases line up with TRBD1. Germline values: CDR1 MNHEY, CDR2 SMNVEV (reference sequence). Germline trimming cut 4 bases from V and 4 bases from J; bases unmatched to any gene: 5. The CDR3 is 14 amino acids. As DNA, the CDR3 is TGTGCCAGCAGTTCCCGGACAGGGAGCACTGAAGCTTTCTTT. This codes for CASSSRTGSTEAFF.